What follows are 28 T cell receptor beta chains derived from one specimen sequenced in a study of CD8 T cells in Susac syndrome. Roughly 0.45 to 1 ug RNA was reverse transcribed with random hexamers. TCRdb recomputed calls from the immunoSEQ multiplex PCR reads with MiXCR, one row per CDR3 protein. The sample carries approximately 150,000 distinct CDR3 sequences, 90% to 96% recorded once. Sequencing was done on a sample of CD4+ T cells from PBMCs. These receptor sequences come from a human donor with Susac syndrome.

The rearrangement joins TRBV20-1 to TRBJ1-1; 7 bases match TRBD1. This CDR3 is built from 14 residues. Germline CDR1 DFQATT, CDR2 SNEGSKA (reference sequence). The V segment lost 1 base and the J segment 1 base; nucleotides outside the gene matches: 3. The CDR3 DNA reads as TGCAGTGCTAGAGCGGGACAGACGAACACTGAAGCTTTCTTT. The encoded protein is CSARAGQTNTEAFF.

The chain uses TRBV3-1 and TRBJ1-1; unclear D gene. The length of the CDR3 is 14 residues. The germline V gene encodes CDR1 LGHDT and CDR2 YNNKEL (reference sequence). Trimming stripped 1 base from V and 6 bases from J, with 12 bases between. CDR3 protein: CASSQAPQGSEAFF. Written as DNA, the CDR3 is TGTGCCAGCAGCCAAGCGCCCCAAGGCTCTGAAGCTTTCTTT.

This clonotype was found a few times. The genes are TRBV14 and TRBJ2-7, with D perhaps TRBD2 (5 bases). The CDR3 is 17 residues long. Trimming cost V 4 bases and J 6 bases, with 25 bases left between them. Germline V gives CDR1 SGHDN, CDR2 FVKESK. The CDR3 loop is CASSLHGDPGGIGEQYF. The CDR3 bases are TGTGCCAGCAGCCTTCACGGTGACCCCGGAGGAATAGGCGAGCAGTACTTC.

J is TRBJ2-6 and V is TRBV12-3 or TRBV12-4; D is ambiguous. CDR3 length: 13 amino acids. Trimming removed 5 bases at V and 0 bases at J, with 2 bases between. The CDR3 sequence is CASSNSGANVLTF. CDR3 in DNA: TGTGCCAGCAGTAACTCTGGGGCCAACGTCCTGACTTTC.

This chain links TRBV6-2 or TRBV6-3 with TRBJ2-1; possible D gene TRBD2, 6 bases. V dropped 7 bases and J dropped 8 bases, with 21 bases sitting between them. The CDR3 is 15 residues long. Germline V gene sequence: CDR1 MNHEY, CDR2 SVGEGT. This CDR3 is CASKYQALGGDEQFF. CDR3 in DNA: TGTGCCAGCAAATACCAGGCCCTCGGAGGGGATGAGCAGTTCTTC.

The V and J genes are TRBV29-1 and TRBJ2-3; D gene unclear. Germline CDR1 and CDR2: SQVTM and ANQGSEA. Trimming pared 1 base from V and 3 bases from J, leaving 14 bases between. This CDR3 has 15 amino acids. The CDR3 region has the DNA TGCAGCGTTGAAGGGCCGAGAGGCCATACAGATACGCAGTATTTT. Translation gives CSVEGPRGHTDTQYF.

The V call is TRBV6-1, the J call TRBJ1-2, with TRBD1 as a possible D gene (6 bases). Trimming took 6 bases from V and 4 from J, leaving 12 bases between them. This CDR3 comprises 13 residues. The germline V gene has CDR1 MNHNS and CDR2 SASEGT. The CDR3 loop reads CASSAGQLYGYTF. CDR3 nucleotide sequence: TGTGCCAGCAGCGCCGGACAGCTCTATGGCTACACCTTC.

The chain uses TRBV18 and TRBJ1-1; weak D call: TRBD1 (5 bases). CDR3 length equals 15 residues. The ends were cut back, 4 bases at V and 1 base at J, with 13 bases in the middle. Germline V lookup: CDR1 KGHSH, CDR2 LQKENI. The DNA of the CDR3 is TGTGCCAGCTCACTATCCCCGGGGGGGAACACTGAAGCTTTCTTT. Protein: CASSLSPGGNTEAFF.

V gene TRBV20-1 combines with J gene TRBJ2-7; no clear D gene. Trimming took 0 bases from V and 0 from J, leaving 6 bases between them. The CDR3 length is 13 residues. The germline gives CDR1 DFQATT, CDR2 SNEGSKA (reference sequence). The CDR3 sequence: CSARETVSYEQYF. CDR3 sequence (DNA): TGCAGTGCTAGAGAGACGGTCTCCTACGAGCAGTACTTC.

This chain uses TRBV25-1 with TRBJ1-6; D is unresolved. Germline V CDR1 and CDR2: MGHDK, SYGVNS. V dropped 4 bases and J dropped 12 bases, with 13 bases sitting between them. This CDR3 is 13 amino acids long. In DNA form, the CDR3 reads TGTGCCAGCAGTGGACGGGTGGGAGTACCCCTCCACTTT. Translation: CASSGRVGVPLHF.

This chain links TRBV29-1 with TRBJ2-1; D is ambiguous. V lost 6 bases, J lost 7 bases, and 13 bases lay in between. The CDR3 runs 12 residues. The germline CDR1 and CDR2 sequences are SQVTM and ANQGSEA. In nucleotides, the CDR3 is TGCAGCGTCGCCGACATCAGGAATGAGCAGTTCTTC. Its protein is CSVADIRNEQFF.

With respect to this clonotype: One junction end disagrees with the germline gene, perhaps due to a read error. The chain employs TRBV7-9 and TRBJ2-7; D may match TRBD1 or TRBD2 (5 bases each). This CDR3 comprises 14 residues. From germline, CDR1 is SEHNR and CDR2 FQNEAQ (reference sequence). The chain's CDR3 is CASSRRDPSSEQYF. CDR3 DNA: TGTGCCAGCAGCCGCCGGGACCCCTCCTCCGAGCAGTACTTC. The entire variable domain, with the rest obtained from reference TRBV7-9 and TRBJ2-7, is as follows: DTGVSQNPRHKITKRGQNVTFRCDPISEHNRLYWYRQTLGQGPEFLTYFQNEAQLEKSRLLSDRFSAERPKGSFSTLEIQRTEQGDSAMYLCASSRRDPSSEQYFGPGTRLTVT.

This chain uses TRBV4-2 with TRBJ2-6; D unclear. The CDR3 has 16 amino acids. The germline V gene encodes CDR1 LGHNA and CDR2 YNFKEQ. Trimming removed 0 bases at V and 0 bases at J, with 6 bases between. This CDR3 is CASSQDVSSGANVLTF. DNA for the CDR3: TGTGCCAGCAGCCAAGATGTCAGCTCTGGGGCCAACGTCCTGACTTTC.

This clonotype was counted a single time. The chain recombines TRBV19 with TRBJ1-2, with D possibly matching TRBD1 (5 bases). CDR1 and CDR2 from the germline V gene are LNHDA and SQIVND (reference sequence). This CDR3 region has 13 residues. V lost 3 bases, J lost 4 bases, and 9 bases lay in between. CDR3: CASSIEGLYGYTF. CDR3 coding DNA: TGTGCCAGTAGTATTGAGGGACTCTATGGCTACACCTTC.

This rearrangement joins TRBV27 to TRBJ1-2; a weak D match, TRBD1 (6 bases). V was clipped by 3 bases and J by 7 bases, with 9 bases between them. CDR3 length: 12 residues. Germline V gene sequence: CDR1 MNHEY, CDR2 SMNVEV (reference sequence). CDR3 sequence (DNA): TGTGCCAGCAGTTTCAGGGGAGGTGGCTACACCTTC. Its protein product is CASSFRGGGYTF.

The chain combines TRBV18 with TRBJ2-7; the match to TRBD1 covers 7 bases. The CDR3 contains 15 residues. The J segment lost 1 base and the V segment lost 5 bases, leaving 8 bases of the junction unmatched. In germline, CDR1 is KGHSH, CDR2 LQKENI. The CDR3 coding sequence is TGTGCCAGCTCAAATACAGGGGAATCATCCTACGAGCAGTACTTC. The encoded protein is CASSNTGESSYEQYF.

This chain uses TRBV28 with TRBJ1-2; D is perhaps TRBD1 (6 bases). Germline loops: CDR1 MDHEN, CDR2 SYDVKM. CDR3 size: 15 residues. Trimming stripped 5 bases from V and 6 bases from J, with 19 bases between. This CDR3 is CASSPQDRPRNGYTF. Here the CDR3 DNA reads TGTGCCAGCAGTCCTCAAGACAGGCCGAGAAATGGCTACACCTTC.

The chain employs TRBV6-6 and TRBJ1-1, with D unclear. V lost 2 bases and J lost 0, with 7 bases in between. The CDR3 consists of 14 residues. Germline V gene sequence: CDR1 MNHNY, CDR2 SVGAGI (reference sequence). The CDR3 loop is CASSYGGMNTEAFF. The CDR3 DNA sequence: TGTGCCAGCAGTTACGGAGGTATGAACACTGAAGCTTTCTTT.

The CDR3 bases are TGTGCCAGCTCACCCTCGAGCACAGATACGCAGTATTTT. It translates to CASSPSSTDTQYF. The chain couples TRBV18 to TRBJ2-3; unclear D gene. The germline V and J ends were trimmed by 3 bases and 0 bases, with 4 bases remaining between them. CDR3 size: 13 residues. Germline assignment: CDR1 KGHSH and CDR2 LQKENI.

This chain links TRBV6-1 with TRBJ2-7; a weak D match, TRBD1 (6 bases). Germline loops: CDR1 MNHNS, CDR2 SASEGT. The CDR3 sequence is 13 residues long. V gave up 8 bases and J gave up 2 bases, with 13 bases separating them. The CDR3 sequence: CASSNRQAYEQYF. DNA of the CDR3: TGTGCCAGCTCAAATCGACAGGCCTACGAGCAGTACTTC.

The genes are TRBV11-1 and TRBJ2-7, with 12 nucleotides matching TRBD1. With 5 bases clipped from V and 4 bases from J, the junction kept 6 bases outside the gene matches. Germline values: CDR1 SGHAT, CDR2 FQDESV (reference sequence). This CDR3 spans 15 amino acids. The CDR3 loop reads CASSPAGQGAYEQYF. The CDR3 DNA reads TGTGCCAGCAGCCCGGCGGGACAGGGGGCTTACGAGCAGTACTTC.

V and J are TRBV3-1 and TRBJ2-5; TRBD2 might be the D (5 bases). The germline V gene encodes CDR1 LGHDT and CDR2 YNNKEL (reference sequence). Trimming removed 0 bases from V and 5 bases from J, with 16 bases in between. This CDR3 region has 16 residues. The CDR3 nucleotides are TGTGCCAGCAGCCAAGATCCCAGCGGTGGGGTGGAGACCCAGTACTTC. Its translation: CASSQDPSGGVETQYF.

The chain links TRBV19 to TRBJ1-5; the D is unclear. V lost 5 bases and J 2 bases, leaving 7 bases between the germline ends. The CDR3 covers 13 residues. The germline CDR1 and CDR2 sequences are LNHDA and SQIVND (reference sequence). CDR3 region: CASSDVGNQPQHF. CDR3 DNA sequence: TGTGCCAGTAGTGATGTGGGCAATCAGCCCCAGCATTTT.

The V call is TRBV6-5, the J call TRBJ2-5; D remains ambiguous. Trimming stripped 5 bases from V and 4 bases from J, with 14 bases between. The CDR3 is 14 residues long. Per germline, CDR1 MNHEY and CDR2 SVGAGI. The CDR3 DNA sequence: TGTGCCAGCAGTGCCCTTTGGGGTTCAGAGACCCAGTACTTC. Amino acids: CASSALWGSETQYF.

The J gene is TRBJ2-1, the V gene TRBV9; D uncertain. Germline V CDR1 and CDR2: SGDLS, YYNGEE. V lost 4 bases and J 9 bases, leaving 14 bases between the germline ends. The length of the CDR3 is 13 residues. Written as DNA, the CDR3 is TGTGCCAGCAGCCCTACCCCCGGCGGTGAGCAGTTCTTC. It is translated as CASSPTPGGEQFF.

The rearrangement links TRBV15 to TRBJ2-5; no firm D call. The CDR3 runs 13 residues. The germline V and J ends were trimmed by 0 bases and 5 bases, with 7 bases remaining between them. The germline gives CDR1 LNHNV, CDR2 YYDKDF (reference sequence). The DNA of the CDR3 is TGTGCCACCAGCAGAGATGGACGTGAGACCCAGTACTTC. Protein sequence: CATSRDGRETQYF.

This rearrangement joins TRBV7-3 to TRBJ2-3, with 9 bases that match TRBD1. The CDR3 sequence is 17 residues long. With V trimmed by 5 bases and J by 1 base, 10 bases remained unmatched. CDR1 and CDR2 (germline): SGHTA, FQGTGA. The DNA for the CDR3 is TGTGCCAGCAGCCGCTACCCCCGGACAGGGGGCACAGATACGCAGTATTTT. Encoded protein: CASSRYPRTGGTDTQYF.

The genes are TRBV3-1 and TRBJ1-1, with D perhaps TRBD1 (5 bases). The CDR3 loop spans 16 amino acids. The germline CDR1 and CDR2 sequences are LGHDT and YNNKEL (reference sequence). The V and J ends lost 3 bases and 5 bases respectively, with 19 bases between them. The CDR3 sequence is CASSQGNQGERTEAFF. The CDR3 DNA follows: TGTGCCAGCAGCCAGGGCAACCAGGGTGAGAGAACTGAAGCTTTCTTT.